This T cell receptor beta chain originates from a study of identifying expanded T cells in peripheral blood. Sequencing was performed with immunoSEQ multiplex PCR; in TCRdb, only in-frame clones are kept and a portion is missing. The sample comprises some 99,000 clones, around 90% of which are singletons, and about 8.6% rests with the top ten. No infections or other immune events were documented during collection. The length of the CDR3 is 15 residues. The V gene lost 5 bases and the J gene lost 6 bases, with 20 bases spanning the gap. Germline CDR1 SGHTA, CDR2 FQGNSA. Material: blood. The J gene is TRBJ2-7, the V gene TRBV7-2; D not resolved. The sequence was collected from a person aged 18 to 75 in good health. Here the CDR3 reads CASSNQGRLLGEQYF. CDR3 nucleotides: TGTGCCAGCAGCAACCAAGGACGTCTTCTCGGCGAGCAGTACTTC.